These 13 T cell receptor beta chains share one sample of origin, sequenced in a study of early T cells in non-severe SARS-CoV-2 infection. MiXCR was run by TCRdb on the 5' RACE reads, yielding one entry per CDR3 protein. The sample consists of approximately 41,000 distinct CDR3 sequences, around 4.6% of them appearing once. Material for sequencing was whole blood. The receptor source for this set is an adult who was a healthcare worker with PCR-confirmed SARS-CoV-2 infection or an uninfected control (not recorded which).

This clonotype was picked up many times. The V gene is TRBV27, the J gene TRBJ1-5, with unresolved D. The V gene lost 6 bases and the J gene lost 0 bases, with 21 bases spanning the gap. This CDR3 has 18 residues. CDR1 is MNHEY and CDR2 is SMNVEV in the germline V gene (reference sequence). The CDR3 sequence: CASSLLGRMAYSNQPQHF. In nucleotides, the CDR3 is TGTGCCAGCAGCCTACTTGGCAGGATGGCATATAGCAATCAGCCCCAGCATTTT.

The sample holds many counts of this clonotype. V is TRBV3-2 and J is TRBJ1-3; the table's D call, TRBD1, was not checked against the DNA. TRBV3-2 is noted as a pseudogene. This CDR3 has 18 amino acids. CDR3 nucleotide sequence: TGTGCCAGCAGCCAAGTTGGGACAGGGGTTAGCTCTGGAAACACCATATATTTT. Protein product: CASSQVGTGVSSGNTIYF.

This clonotype was recorded many times. The chain employs TRBV12-3 or TRBV12-4 and TRBJ1-1; the match to TRBD1 covers 8 bases. The V and J ends lost 3 bases and 1 base, in that order; junction bases with no gene match: 1. CDR3 length equals 14 residues. The CDR3 nucleotides read TGTGCCAGCAGTTTGGGGACAGGGAACACTGAAGCTTTCTTT. It is translated as CASSLGTGNTEAFF.

This clonotype was recorded at least ten times. The V call is TRBV6-1, the J call TRBJ2-5; D is perhaps TRBD2 (5 bases). This CDR3 has 14 residues. The germline V gene encodes CDR1 MNHNS and CDR2 SASEGT. Trimming cost V 5 bases and J 2 bases, with 12 bases left between them. CDR3 loop: CASSPWSGQETQYF. CDR3 DNA sequence: TGTGCCAGCAGTCCTTGGTCGGGGCAAGAGACCCAGTACTTC.

This clonotype occurred many times. The V gene is TRBV18, the J gene TRBJ1-1; no clear D gene. Germline V gene data show CDR1 as KGHSH and CDR2 as LQKENI. The CDR3 has 14 residues. V was clipped by 6 bases and J by 1 base, with 12 bases between them. The CDR3 loop is CASSVDGPNTEAFF. CDR3 bases: TGTGCCAGCTCCGTGGACGGACCGAACACTGAAGCTTTCTTT.

Many counts were recorded for this clonotype. This chain connects TRBV12-3 or TRBV12-4 to TRBJ2-3; the match to TRBD2 covers 8 bases. The ends lost 6 bases at V and 5 bases at J; junction bases unmatched: 4. The CDR3 has 13 residues. The CDR3 bases are TGTGCCAGCAGCGGGGGGGACGGAGATACGCAGTATTTT. It is translated as CASSGGDGDTQYF.

This clonotype has ten or more counts. V gene TRBV20-1 combines with J gene TRBJ1-4, with D maybe TRBD1 (6 bases). The CDR3 covers 15 residues. The V and J ends lost 0 bases and 4 bases respectively, with 12 bases between them. In germline, CDR1 is DFQATT, CDR2 SNEGSKA (reference sequence). CDR3 DNA sequence: TGCAGTGCTAGAGATGCGGCAGGGGATAATGAAAAACTGTTTTTT. Residues: CSARDAAGDNEKLFF.

At least ten counts were recorded for this clonotype. The V and J genes are TRBV19 and TRBJ2-7; D gene uncertain. CDR1 LNHDA and CDR2 SQIVND come from the germline V gene (reference sequence). This CDR3 region has 15 residues. Trimming took 4 bases from V and 4 from J, leaving 17 bases between them. CDR3 sequence (DNA): TGTGCCAGTAGTACCGATGGACGGACGTTTTACGAGCAGTACTTC. It translates to CASSTDGRTFYEQYF.

The chain uses TRBV19 and TRBJ2-1, with D possibly TRBD1 on 6 matching bases. The germline V and J ends were trimmed by 2 bases and 0 bases, with 8 bases remaining between them. CDR1 and CDR2 (germline): LNHDA, SQIVND (reference sequence). The CDR3 loop spans 15 amino acids. CDR3 DNA: TGTGCCAGTAGTATAAGAGGGGGCTCCTACAATGAGCAGTTCTTC. Protein product: CASSIRGGSYNEQFF.

The chain links TRBV12-3 or TRBV12-4 to TRBJ1-1; D is unresolved. V shed 4 bases and J shed 7 bases, with 13 bases lying between them. The CDR3 runs to 13 residues. In nucleotides, the CDR3 is TGTGCCAGCAGTTCGAGAGGAGAGGGTGAAGCTTTCTTT. It is translated as CASSSRGEGEAFF.

This clonotype was detected many times. V gene TRBV19 combines with J gene TRBJ2-3; a possible D gene is TRBD2 (5 bases). Germline V gene data show CDR1 as LNHDA and CDR2 as SQIVND (reference sequence). The ends were cut back, 7 bases at V and 0 bases at J, with 14 bases in the middle. CDR3 length: 15 amino acids. CDR3 sequence reads: CASNQLAASTDTQYF. CDR3 DNA sequence: TGTGCCAGTAACCAGCTAGCCGCTAGCACAGATACGCAGTATTTT.

Ten or more counts support this clonotype. V gene TRBV6-1 combines with J gene TRBJ2-3; 7 bases align to TRBD2. CDR1 is MNHNS and CDR2 is SASEGT in the germline V gene. Germline trimming cut 6 bases from V and 8 bases from J; bases unmatched to any gene: 14. This CDR3 spans 15 amino acids. Here the CDR3 DNA reads TGTGCCAGCAGGACCCTAGCGGCCCGGGTTGGTACGCAGTATTTT. This translates into CASRTLAARVGTQYF.

This clonotype appeared many times. The V gene is TRBV12-3 or TRBV12-4, the J gene TRBJ2-7; D is possibly TRBD1 (5 bases). CDR3 length: 15 residues. The V and J ends lost 7 bases and 5 bases respectively, with 21 bases between them. CDR3 in amino acids: CASTHLGLPGNEQYF. The CDR3 DNA follows: TGTGCCAGCACCCACCTGGGGCTGCCTGGGAACGAGCAGTACTTC.